A selection of T cell receptor beta chains follows, all from one sample in a study of blood T cell repertoires in COVID-19. The data were produced by immunoSEQ multiplex PCR, yet TCRdb's version contains in-frame clones alone and is incomplete. The table lists 150,000 to 200,000 clones, 80% to 90% of them singletons. What was sequenced was peripheral blood. These receptors were collected from a man aged 18 to 30 with active or convalescent COVID-19. The CDR3 runs from the conserved cysteine through the conserved F or W. Fields, in order: D gene, clone size, V gene, J gene, CDR3 DNA, CDR3 protein. A D gene is named only where the DNA matches it firmly. Not every row has a clone size; where given, it reads once, few, many or a size class.

D: .
size: .
V: TRBV7-8
J: TRBJ1-4
DNA: TGTGCCAGCAGCTTAGGAGGGGGGGGATTTAATGAAAAACTGTTTTTT
CDR3: CASSLGGGGFNEKLFF

D: .
size: .
V: TRBV28
J: TRBJ2-2
DNA: TGTGCCAGCAAGGACTCCCTGACTACCGGGGAGCTGTTTTTT
CDR3: CASKDSLTTGELFF

D: TRBD2
size: .
V: TRBV5-1
J: TRBJ2-1
DNA: TGCGCCAGCAGCTCGCTAGCGGGGGGAGACAATGAGCAGTTCTTC
CDR3: CASSSLAGGDNEQFF

D: TRBD2
size: once
V: TRBV5-1
J: TRBJ2-4
DNA: TGCGCCAGCAGCTTGGGTTCGGGCGGGGGAAACATTCAGTACTTC
CDR3: CASSLGSGGGNIQYF

D: .
size: .
V: TRBV19
J: TRBJ1-5
DNA: TGTGCCAGTAGTATTGAGGTTAGCAATCAGCCCCAGCATTTT
CDR3: CASSIEVSNQPQHF

D: .
size: .
V: TRBV2
J: TRBJ2-1
DNA: TGTGCCAGCAGTGAAGGAGGAGTGGGGAGGCAGTTCTTC
CDR3: CASSEGGVGRQFF

D: .
size: .
V: TRBV7-9
J: TRBJ1-3
DNA: TGTGCCAGCAGCTTGGCAGGACTTGGAAACACCATATATTTT
CDR3: CASSLAGLGNTIYF

D: TRBD2
size: .
V: TRBV7-6
J: TRBJ2-5
DNA: TGTGCCAGCAGCTCGATCCGGACGACTAGCGGGAGTTGGGAGACCCAGTACTTC
CDR3: CASSSIRTTSGSWETQYF

D: .
size: .
V: TRBV25-1
J: TRBJ1-4
DNA: TGTGCCAGCAGTGATATTTGGGGAGGAGATGAAAAACTGTTTTTT
CDR3: CASSDIWGGDEKLFF

D: TRBD2
size: .
V: TRBV7-2
J: TRBJ2-1
DNA: TGTGCCAGCAGAACATCGGCTAGCGGATACAATGAGCAGTTCTTC
CDR3: CASRTSASGYNEQFF

D: .
size: .
V: TRBV6-5
J: TRBJ2-2
DNA: TGTACGGGTGGAGACGCGAACACCGGGGAGCTGTTTTTT
CDR3: CTGGDANTGELFF

D: TRBD1
size: .
V: TRBV19
J: TRBJ2-7
DNA: TGTGCCAGTAGGATAACCGGGACAGGAGCGTACGAGCAGTACTTC
CDR3: CASRITGTGAYEQYF

D: TRBD2
size: few
V: TRBV9
J: TRBJ2-1
DNA: TGTGCCAGCAGCGACCCTAGCGGGAGCCAAAACGCCTACAATGAGCAGTTCTTC
CDR3: CASSDPSGSQNAYNEQFF

D: TRBD2
size: .
V: TRBV27
J: TRBJ2-3
DNA: TGTGCCAGCAGCGAGGGACTAGCGGGCTCAACAGATACGCAGTATTTT
CDR3: CASSEGLAGSTDTQYF

D: TRBD2
size: .
V: TRBV24-1
J: TRBJ2-1
DNA: TGTGCCACCAGTCCTGGGCGGGAGGTCTACAATGAGCAGTTCTTC
CDR3: CATSPGREVYNEQFF

D: .
size: .
V: TRBV11-2
J: TRBJ2-2
DNA: TGTGCCAGCAGCTTAGGAGCGAGGAACACCGGGGAGCTGTTTTTT
CDR3: CASSLGARNTGELFF

D: .
size: .
V: TRBV3-1/TRBV3-2
J: TRBJ2-2
DNA: TGTGCCAGCAGCCAAGGGGAGCCATTCTTAGGGGAGCTGTTTTTT
CDR3: CASSQGEPFLGELFF

D: TRBD2
size: .
V: TRBV30
J: TRBJ2-7
DNA: TGTGCCTGGAGTGTATGGGGGAGGGCGGACGAGCAGTACTTC
CDR3: CAWSVWGRADEQYF

D: TRBD2
size: .
V: TRBV4-3
J: TRBJ2-3
DNA: TGCGCCAGCAGCCAAGATCCGACTAGCGGGAGGTCCCAAACGCAGTATTTT
CDR3: CASSQDPTSGRSQTQYF

D: .
size: .
V: TRBV3-1/TRBV3-2
J: TRBJ2-4
DNA: TGTGCCAGCAGCCAAGACGAAAACATTCAGTACTTC
CDR3: CASSQDENIQYF

D: TRBD1
size: .
V: TRBV5-1
J: TRBJ2-3
DNA: TGCGCCAGCAGCTTAGTGGACAGGGACACAGATACGCAGTATTTT
CDR3: CASSLVDRDTDTQYF

D: .
size: .
V: TRBV27
J: TRBJ2-1
DNA: TGTGCCAGCAGTTCGTATAGCGGAGGGAATGAGCAGTTCTTC
CDR3: CASSSYSGGNEQFF

D: .
size: .
V: TRBV9
J: TRBJ1-4
DNA: TGTGCCAGCAGCGTAGTGGGTAAGACGACGGAGGGTTGGGAAAAACTGTTTTTT
CDR3: CASSVVGKTTEGWEKLFF

D: TRBD2
size: .
V: TRBV6-2/TRBV6-3
J: TRBJ2-5
DNA: TGTGCCAGCAGCCAAAGACTAGCGGGAGGAGAGACCCAGTACTTC
CDR3: CASSQRLAGGETQYF

D: TRBD1
size: once
V: TRBV5-6
J: TRBJ1-1
DNA: TGTGCCAGCAGTTGGCGGGACAGTGATCCTGAAGCTTTCTTT
CDR3: CASSWRDSDPEAFF

D: TRBD2
size: .
V: TRBV4-3
J: TRBJ2-7
DNA: TGCGCCAGCAGCCAAGAACTAGCGGGAGCCCCCGAGCAGTACTTC
CDR3: CASSQELAGAPEQYF

D: TRBD1
size: few
V: TRBV6-5
J: TRBJ1-2
DNA: TGTGCCAGCAGTCCCACATTGACAGGGTATGGCTACACCTTC
CDR3: CASSPTLTGYGYTF

D: .
size: .
V: TRBV14
J: TRBJ1-1
DNA: TGTGCCAGCAGCCAAGTTAAACCAGGGGTCACTGAAGCTTTCTTT
CDR3: CASSQVKPGVTEAFF

D: TRBD1
size: .
V: TRBV24-1
J: TRBJ1-1
DNA: TGTGCCACCAGTGATTCTCGACAGGGAGGTGACACTGAAGCTTTCTTT
CDR3: CATSDSRQGGDTEAFF

D: TRBD1
size: .
V: TRBV6-2/TRBV6-3
J: TRBJ1-5
DNA: TGTGCCAGCAGTTTCAGGGGGCTCAATCAGCCCCAGCATTTT
CDR3: CASSFRGLNQPQHF

D: TRBD1
size: once
V: TRBV5-6
J: TRBJ1-2
DNA: TGTGCCAGCAGCTTGGTTCATTCGATTTTTCAGGGGGAGGTTGGCTACACCTTC
CDR3: CASSLVHSIFQGEVGYTF

D: TRBD1
size: once
V: TRBV19
J: TRBJ1-1
DNA: TGTGCCAGTAGTTCAGCCAGGGGGAGAGACACTGAAGCTTTCTTT
CDR3: CASSSARGRDTEAFF

D: .
size: once
V: TRBV6-2/TRBV6-3
J: TRBJ2-3
DNA: TGTGCCAGCAGTTCGGGGCGGGACCCCAACACAGATACGCAGTATTTT
CDR3: CASSSGRDPNTDTQYF

D: TRBD1
size: few
V: TRBV18
J: TRBJ1-5
DNA: TGTGCCAGCTCACCCAGGGGGGATAGCAATCAGCCCCAGCATTTT
CDR3: CASSPRGDSNQPQHF

D: .
size: .
V: TRBV5-1
J: TRBJ2-3
DNA: TGCGCCAGCAGCTTGACTTTTACTAGCCCTACAGATACGCAGTATTTT
CDR3: CASSLTFTSPTDTQYF

D: .
size: .
V: TRBV9
J: TRBJ1-2
DNA: TGTGCCAGCAGCGTCCGATCAGGGACAAACTATGGCTACACCTTC
CDR3: CASSVRSGTNYGYTF

D: TRBD2
size: .
V: TRBV2
J: TRBJ2-7
DNA: TGTGCCAGCTACGGAAGACTAGCGGGTAACTACGAGCAGTACTTC
CDR3: CASYGRLAGNYEQYF

D: .
size: .
V: TRBV18
J: TRBJ1-5
DNA: TGTGCCAGCTCCCCGAGGGGGGGACCCACTCAGCCCCAGCATTTT
CDR3: CASSPRGGPTQPQHF

D: .
size: .
V: TRBV24-1
J: TRBJ1-5
DNA: TGTGCCACCAGTGATGGACAGTCGGGGTATAGCAATCAGCCCCAGCATTTT
CDR3: CATSDGQSGYSNQPQHF

D: .
size: .
V: TRBV7-2
J: TRBJ1-6
DNA: TGTGCCAGCAGCCACACAGACCGACGGCTCTATAATTCACCCCTCCACTTT
CDR3: CASSHTDRRLYNSPLHF

D: .
size: .
V: TRBV21-1
J: TRBJ1-1
DNA: TGTGCCACCCTAAGGAGAATGAACACTGAAGCTTTCTTT
CDR3: CATLRRMNTEAFF

D: TRBD2
size: .
V: TRBV6-5
J: TRBJ2-1
DNA: TGTGCCAGCAAGACTAGCGGGAGCCATAGTGAGCAGTTCTTC
CDR3: CASKTSGSHSEQFF

D: .
size: .
V: TRBV7-8
J: TRBJ2-3
DNA: TGTGCCAGCAGAGAGGGAGGGGGAGATACGCAGTATTTT
CDR3: CASREGGGDTQYF

D: .
size: .
V: TRBV5-5
J: TRBJ1-1
DNA: TGTGCCAGCAGCTCACACGGGACAAAGAACACTGAAGCTTTCTTT
CDR3: CASSSHGTKNTEAFF

D: .
size: .
V: TRBV2
J: TRBJ1-1
DNA: TGTGCCAGCAGGTCGGGGGGCACTGAAGCTTTCTTT
CDR3: CASRSGGTEAFF

D: TRBD1
size: .
V: TRBV11-2
J: TRBJ2-3
DNA: TGTGCCAGCAGCTCTGCGGACAGGGACTTCGATACGCAGTATTTT
CDR3: CASSSADRDFDTQYF

D: TRBD1
size: .
V: TRBV7-9
J: TRBJ2-4
DNA: TGTGCCAGCAGCTTAGCGCTAGGACAGGGCGCCAAAAACATTCAGTACTTC
CDR3: CASSLALGQGAKNIQYF

D: .
size: .
V: TRBV12-3/TRBV12-4
J: TRBJ1-1
DNA: TGTGCCAGCATTGCGGCTGAAGCTTTCTTT
CDR3: CASIAAEAFF

D: .
size: once
V: TRBV15
J: TRBJ1-2
DNA: TGTGCCACCAGCGCCCGAGGGTTTAACTATGGCTACACCTTC
CDR3: CATSARGFNYGYTF

D: .
size: medium-sized
V: TRBV4-1
J: TRBJ2-1
DNA: TGCGCCAGCAGCACCACGACTAGTTCGACAGTAAATGAGCAGTTCTTC
CDR3: CASSTTTSSTVNEQFF

D: TRBD2
size: .
V: TRBV6-4
J: TRBJ2-1
DNA: TGTGCCAGCAGTCGGGCTAGCGGGGGGGCCGGCAATGAGCAGTTCTTC
CDR3: CASSRASGGAGNEQFF

D: TRBD1
size: once
V: TRBV7-9
J: TRBJ1-4
DNA: TGTGCCAGCAGCAACCGACAGGGGAATGAAAAACTGTTTTTT
CDR3: CASSNRQGNEKLFF

D: TRBD2
size: once
V: TRBV7-2
J: TRBJ2-5
DNA: TGTGCCAGCAGCTTCGCGGGGGGGCCTGAGACCCAGTACTTC
CDR3: CASSFAGGPETQYF

D: TRBD1
size: .
V: TRBV7-8
J: TRBJ2-1
DNA: TGTGCCAGCAGCTTGGGACAGGGGGCGAGTGCCTACAATGAGCAGTTCTTC
CDR3: CASSLGQGASAYNEQFF

D: .
size: .
V: TRBV19
J: TRBJ1-5
DNA: TGTGCCAGTAGAACCCCCCCGGGGTTTGGGCCCCAGCATTTT
CDR3: CASRTPPGFGPQHF

D: .
size: .
V: TRBV7-3
J: TRBJ1-5
DNA: TGTGCCAGCAGCTTACTCCCCCTGGCTTCGGGTAATCAGCCCCAGCATTTT
CDR3: CASSLLPLASGNQPQHF

D: .
size: .
V: TRBV28
J: TRBJ1-6
DNA: TGTGCCAGCAGCGTACAGGGAAGTCCGTCACCCCTCCACTTT
CDR3: CASSVQGSPSPLHF